This TCR beta chain was captured in a study of shared clonotypes between healthy human individuals. Profiled with immunoSEQ multiplex PCR; TCRdb holds only in-frame clones, not every one. The sample holds 800,000 to 950,000 clones, about 96% seen once. A word on this clone: The junction does not match germline at one end; this may be a read error.

The germline CDR1 and CDR2 sequences are SSHAT and FNYEAQ (reference sequence). This CDR3 region has 13 residues. CD8 cells regarded as naive lacked CD45RO, were positively chosen for CCR7, and omitted terminally differentiated effector memory CD45RA+ cells. The clonotype comes from a man aged 25 to 40 in good health. Source material: naive CD8+ T cells sorted from blood. The chain links TRBV7-7 to TRBJ2-7; D uncertain. CDR3 nucleotides: TGTGCTAGCAGCTTAGAGCTGGGTTACGAGCAGTACTTC. It specifies CASSLELGYEQYF.